These 9 T cell receptor beta chains were all obtained from the same sample, sequenced in a study of T cells in localized non-small cell lung cancer (dated by TCRdb to the early 2020s). The library was made by the immunoSEQ multiplex PCR assay. TCRdb limited this immuneACCESS table to in-frame rearrangements with V and J called. A share of clones is missing; checked studies link under half to unresolved V genes, and the rest is unexplained. The sample has 24,000 or so clones on record, 75% to 90% of them singletons. The leading ten clones occupy roughly an eighth of the sample. The sequences come from peripheral blood, collected before any cancer treatment. These receptors all come from a female donor of 60 years or more with stage I lung adenocarcinoma.

The sample holds a few counts of this clone. This chain connects TRBV18 to TRBJ2-2, with TRBD2 identical over 11 bases. The CDR3 has 16 amino acids. Trimming took 1 base from V and 6 from J; bases not matched to a gene: 4. The germline V gene has CDR1 KGHSH and CDR2 LQKENI. The CDR3 protein is CASSPQLAGEAGELFF. For the CDR3, the DNA is TGTGCCAGCTCACCACAACTAGCGGGAGAAGCCGGGGAGCTGTTTTTT.

The gene calls are TRBV19 and TRBJ2-2; 10 bases fit TRBD1. Trimming removed 5 bases from V and 6 bases from J; junction bases left unmatched: 15. This CDR3 contains 18 residues. Germline V CDR1 and CDR2: LNHDA, SQIVND (reference sequence). CDR3 amino acids: CASSLAPPGQGIAGELFF. The CDR3 DNA follows: TGTGCCAGTAGTCTCGCACCCCCGGGACAGGGGATAGCCGGGGAGCTGTTTTTT.

The gene calls are TRBV6-1 and TRBJ1-2; D uncertain. Trimming shortened V by 7 bases and J by 6 bases, and 15 bases separated the two germline ends. Germline assignment: CDR1 MNHNS and CDR2 SASEGT. The CDR3 covers 13 residues. The CDR3 loop is CASKTREPNGYTF. The CDR3 DNA sequence: TGTGCCAGCAAAACCCGGGAGCCGAATGGCTACACCTTC.

CDR3 protein: CASAPPTGTGRYNEQFF. The CDR3 bases are TGTGCTAGTGCCCCCCCTACCGGGACAGGGCGGTACAATGAGCAGTTCTTC. The V call is TRBV12-5, the J call TRBJ2-1; 9 bases map to TRBD1. Germline lookup yields CDR1 LGHNT and CDR2 FRNRAP. The ends lost 7 bases at V and 4 bases at J; junction bases unmatched: 14. CDR3 size: 17 residues.

V and J are TRBV30 and TRBJ1-2; D possibly corresponds to TRBD1 (5 bases). Germline CDR1 reads GTSNPN; CDR2 reads SVGIG (reference sequence). V was pared by 5 bases and J by 3 bases, with 13 bases between. The CDR3 contains 13 residues. The CDR3 sequence: CAWGEQGDYGYTF. CDR3 DNA: TGTGCCTGGGGGGAGCAGGGAGACTATGGCTACACCTTC.

This chain uses TRBV19 with TRBJ1-2, with D maybe TRBD1 (6 bases). This CDR3 contains 14 residues. In germline, CDR1 is LNHDA, CDR2 SQIVND (reference sequence). Deletions cut 9 bases from V and 2 bases from J, with 16 bases between. CDR3 sequence reads: CASDSQRGNYGYTF. In DNA, the CDR3 is TGTGCCAGCGATAGTCAGAGGGGGAACTATGGCTACACCTTC. Supplemented by reference TRBV19 and TRBJ1-2, the full variable domain reads DGGITQSPKYLFRKEGQNVTLSCEQNLNHDAMYWYRQDPGQGLRLIYYSQIVNDFQKGDIAEGYSVSREKKESFPLTVTSAQKNPTAFYLCASDSQRGNYGYTFGSGTRLTVV.

V usage is TRBV6-5 and J usage is TRBJ1-1; D is uncertain. Germline loops: CDR1 MNHEY, CDR2 SVGAGI. This CDR3 spans 13 amino acids. Trimming left V 0 bases short and J 4 bases short, with 6 bases between. As DNA, the CDR3 is TGTGCCAGCAGTTACTCAACGGGCACTGAAGCTTTCTTT. Its translation is CASSYSTGTEAFF.

This sequence joins TRBV11-2 and TRBJ1-2; 7 nucleotides align to TRBD1. After removal of 6 bases from V and 6 bases from J, the junction contained 10 bases not matched to a gene. The CDR3 is 14 amino acids. CDR1 is SGHAT, CDR2 FQNNGV, per germline. This chain's CDR3 is CASSFRGRGDGYTF. The DNA of the CDR3 is TGTGCCAGCAGTTTTAGGGGGCGCGGTGATGGCTACACCTTC. Using reference TRBV11-2 and TRBJ1-2 for the parts outside the CDR3, the full variable domain is EAGVAQSPRYKIIEKRQSVAFWCNPISGHATLYWYQQILGQGPKLLIQFQNNGVVDDSQLPKDRFSAERLKGVDSTLKIQPAKLEDSAVYLCASSFRGRGDGYTFGSGTRLTVV.

The CDR3 loop is CATWGGGGYGYTF. CDR3 nucleotide sequence: TGTGCCACTTGGGGCGGGGGAGGCTATGGCTACACCTTC. The chain employs TRBV28 and TRBJ1-2, with D tentatively TRBD1 (5 bases). The CDR3 is made up of 13 amino acids. Deletions cut 10 bases from V and 4 bases from J, with 16 bases between. Germline CDR1 is MDHEN and CDR2 is SYDVKM.